These 21 T cell receptor beta chains were all obtained from the same sample, sequenced in a study of blood T cell repertoires in COVID-19. Clones were sequenced by immunoSEQ multiplex PCR, and TCRdb holds only the in-frame ones, with some missing. The sample contains over 150,000 clones, about 85% of which appear only once. Input material: peripheral blood. Source of these receptors: a man between 60 and 75 years old with COVID-19, enrolled during active disease.

In its sample, this clone was seen once. The rearrangement joins TRBV3-1 (or the pseudogene TRBV3-2) to TRBJ2-1; a possible D gene is TRBD1 (6 bases). The CDR3 extends over 14 amino acids. The V gene lost 1 base and the J gene lost 7 bases, with 11 bases spanning the gap. Germline assignment: CDR1 LGHDT and CDR2 YNNKEL (reference sequence). The CDR3 reads CASSQGTQGNEQFF. DNA for the CDR3: TGTGCCAGCAGCCAAGGAACACAGGGTAATGAGCAGTTCTTC.

V gene TRBV25-1 combines with J gene TRBJ2-5; D is uncertain. Trimming removed 4 bases at V and 1 base at J, with 7 bases between. CDR1 is MGHDK and CDR2 is SYGVNS in the germline V gene. The CDR3 is 13 amino acids. The CDR3 nucleotides are TGTGCCAGCAGTGCTCTATCCCAAGAGACCCAGTACTTC. Encoded protein: CASSALSQETQYF. Combining the CDR3 with reference TRBV25-1 and TRBJ2-5 gives the whole variable domain EADIYQTPRYLVIGTGKKITLECSQTMGHDKMYWYQQDPGMELHLIHYSYGVNSTEKGDLSSESTVSRIRTEHFPLTLESARPSHTSQYLCASSALSQETQYFGPGTRLLVL.

The chain combines TRBV16 with TRBJ1-1; D remains unclear. V was shortened by 0 bases and J by 0 bases, with 11 bases between the two germline ends. Germline V lookup: CDR1 KGHSY, CDR2 FQNENV. The CDR3 has 16 amino acids. In nucleotides, the CDR3 is TGTGCCAGCAGCCAATCGAGGCAGAGATTGAACACTGAAGCTTTCTTT. Translated, it gives CASSQSRQRLNTEAFF. Full variable domain (rest looked up from reference TRBV16 and TRBJ1-1): GEEVAQTPKHLVRGEGQKAKLYCAPIKGHSYVFWYQQVLKNEFKFLISFQNENVFDETGMPKERFSAKCLPNSPCSLEIQATKLEDSAVYFCASSQSRQRLNTEAFFGQGTRLTVV.

The chain links TRBV24-1 to TRBJ1-5, with D tentatively TRBD1 (6 bases). V dropped 11 bases and J dropped 3 bases, with 13 bases sitting between them. The germline V gene has CDR1 KGHDR and CDR2 SFDVKD. The CDR3 extends over 13 amino acids. CDR3 bases: TGTGCCAGCGCGACAGGAGCCAATCAGCCCCAGCATTTT. Amino acids: CASATGANQPQHF.

The chain links TRBV30 to TRBJ1-6, with D possibly being TRBD1 (6 bases). With 4 bases removed from V and 9 bases from J, the gap between germline ends came to 13 bases. The CDR3 is made up of 13 amino acids. The germline V gene encodes CDR1 GTSNPN and CDR2 SVGIG (reference sequence). CDR3 nucleotide sequence: TGTGCCTGGAAGGTACAGGGCGGTTCACCCCTCCACTTT. It yields the protein CAWKVQGGSPLHF.

This clone was counted only a few times. The V gene is TRBV7-8, the J gene TRBJ1-2, with D hard to call. The germline CDR1 and CDR2 sequences are SGHVS and FQNEAQ. CDR3 length: 13 residues. The V end was cut by 0 bases, the J end by 7 bases, with 9 bases between. CDR3: CASSLAGSGGYTF. DNA for the CDR3: TGTGCCAGCAGCTTAGCTGGTAGTGGTGGCTACACCTTC.

The rearrangement uses TRBV7-8 and TRBJ2-5; possible D gene TRBD2, 6 bases. The V gene lost 2 bases and the J gene lost 9 bases, with 22 bases spanning the gap. The CDR3 runs 16 residues. The germline V gene encodes CDR1 SGHVS and CDR2 FQNEAQ. The CDR3 spells CASSLLPSEGLIAQYF. In DNA form, the CDR3 reads TGTGCCAGCAGCTTACTGCCTAGCGAGGGGTTGATTGCCCAGTACTTC.

The chain is built from TRBV3-1 (or the pseudogene TRBV3-2) and TRBJ1-6, with D perhaps TRBD1 (6 bases). Germline V gene data show CDR1 as LGHDT and CDR2 as YNNKEL (reference sequence). The V end lost 4 bases, the J end lost 5 bases, and 12 bases lay between the germline ends. CDR3 length equals 15 residues. The CDR3 reads CASSRRAGDNSPLHF. In DNA, the CDR3 is TGTGCCAGCAGCCGTCGGGCAGGGGATAATTCACCCCTCCACTTT.

V and J are TRBV24-1 and TRBJ2-6, with D perhaps TRBD2 (7 bases). V was pared by 6 bases and J by 4 bases, with 12 bases between. Germline-derived CDR1 and CDR2 are KGHDR and SFDVKD. The CDR3 spans 15 residues. CDR3 sequence reads: CATSRGGSGANVLTF. CDR3 bases: TGTGCCACCAGTAGGGGGGGCTCCGGGGCCAACGTCCTGACTTTC.

The sample holds one count of this clone. The rearrangement links TRBV7-2 to TRBJ2-7; 12 bases are shared with TRBD2. Trimming took 4 bases from V and 5 from J; bases not matched to a gene: 6. This CDR3 region has 15 residues. CDR1 and CDR2 (germline): SGHTA, FQGNSA. The CDR3 here is CASSSLAGGRNEQYF. The CDR3 DNA reads as TGTGCCAGCAGCTCTCTAGCGGGGGGGCGAAACGAGCAGTACTTC.

This clone showed up just a few times. The rearrangement uses TRBV5-1 and TRBJ2-5; 10 bases align to TRBD2. Trimming at V came to 6 bases and at J to 4 bases, leaving 9 bases not matched to a gene. The CDR3 has 15 amino acids. Germline values: CDR1 SGHRS, CDR2 YFSETQ. CDR3 amino acids: CASMKRGGLGETQYF. The CDR3 region has the DNA TGCGCCAGCATGAAGCGGGGGGGCTTGGGAGAGACCCAGTACTTC.

V and J are TRBV7-9 and TRBJ1-1, with D possibly matching TRBD1 (6 bases). Trimming cost V 5 bases and J 4 bases, with 17 bases left between them. Per the germline V gene, CDR1 is SEHNR and CDR2 is FQNEAQ (reference sequence). The CDR3 runs 15 residues. The CDR3 DNA follows: TGTGCCAGCAGCCCCCCCGGGGGGGCGGGCACTGAAGCTTTCTTT. This gives the protein CASSPPGGAGTEAFF. The variable domain in full, with the rest retrieved from reference TRBV7-9 and TRBJ1-1, is DTGVSQNPRHKITKRGQNVTFRCDPISEHNRLYWYRQTLGQGPEFLTYFQNEAQLEKSRLLSDRFSAERPKGSFSTLEIQRTEQGDSAMYLCASSPPGGAGTEAFFGQGTRLTVV.

A single count supports this clone. CDR3 nucleotide sequence: TGTGCCAGTAGTCCCGGTTCTGGGAGGAGCACTGAAGCTTTCTTT. The encoded protein is CASSPGSGRSTEAFF. The genes are TRBV19 and TRBJ1-1; D gene unclear. Germline lookup yields CDR1 LNHDA and CDR2 SQIVND (reference sequence). Deletions cut 5 bases from V and 4 bases from J, with 17 bases between. This CDR3 has 15 amino acids.

This chain joins TRBV19 and TRBJ1-1, with 7 nucleotides matching TRBD1. Germline values: CDR1 LNHDA, CDR2 SQIVND (reference sequence). With 7 bases clipped from V and 4 bases from J, the junction kept 15 bases outside the gene matches. This CDR3 has 16 amino acids. Here the CDR3 DNA reads TGTGCCAGTACCATTGACAGGGACTTTTGGGGCACTGAAGCTTTCTTT. Amino acid sequence: CASTIDRDFWGTEAFF.

The CDR3 coding sequence is TGTGCCAGCAGTCACACCTACGAGCAGTACTTC. The encoded protein is CASSHTYEQYF. The chain uses TRBV28 and TRBJ2-7; D is undetermined. V lost 5 bases and J 2 bases, leaving 4 bases between the germline ends. This CDR3 has 11 amino acids. CDR1 MDHEN and CDR2 SYDVKM come from the germline V gene. Full variable domain (remainder filled in from reference TRBV28 and TRBJ2-7): DVKVTQSSRYLVKRTGEKVFLECVQDMDHENMFWYRQDPGLGLRLIYFSYDVKMKEKGDIPEGYSVSREKKERFSLILESASTNQTSMYLCASSHTYEQYFGPGTRLTVT.

V gene TRBV24-1 combines with J gene TRBJ2-3; a possible D gene is TRBD2 (6 bases). This CDR3 comprises 16 residues. Germline CDR1 KGHDR, CDR2 SFDVKD. V was clipped by 4 bases and J by 4 bases, with 17 bases between them. The CDR3 loop is CATSEPTRGGADTQYF. DNA for the CDR3: TGTGCCACCAGTGAGCCGACTAGGGGTGGGGCAGATACGCAGTATTTT.

In this sample, this clone turned up once. This chain links TRBV18 with TRBJ2-5, with D possibly TRBD2 on 5 matching bases. Germline CDR1 and CDR2: KGHSH and LQKENI. The CDR3 length is 14 residues. V lost 0 bases and J lost 3, with 8 bases in between. The chain's CDR3 is CASSPPEGEETQYF. The CDR3 bases are TGTGCCAGCTCACCACCAGAGGGAGAAGAGACCCAGTACTTC. Combining the CDR3 with reference TRBV18 and TRBJ2-5 gives the whole variable domain NAGVMQNPRHLVRRRGQEARLRCSPMKGHSHVYWYRQLPEEGLKFMVYLQKENIIDESGMPKERFSAEFPKEGPSILRIQQVVRGDSAAYFCASSPPEGEETQYFGPGTRLLVL.

This clone came up once. The V gene is TRBV7-2, the J gene TRBJ1-5, with no clear D. The CDR3 loop spans 15 amino acids. CDR1 SGHTA and CDR2 FQGNSA come from the germline V gene. The ends were cut back, 6 bases at V and 9 bases at J, with 21 bases in the middle. CDR3: CASSQEAQIRWPQHF. The CDR3 DNA follows: TGTGCCAGCAGTCAAGAGGCTCAGATCCGATGGCCCCAGCATTTT.

A single count supports this clone. The V and J genes are TRBV24-1 and TRBJ2-3; D gene ambiguous. The CDR3 length is 13 residues. Looked up from germline, CDR1 is KGHDR and CDR2 is SFDVKD. The V end was cut by 4 bases, the J end by 6 bases, with 10 bases between. DNA of the CDR3: TGTGCCACCAGTGACCCAAACAAGGATACGCAGTATTTT. It specifies CATSDPNKDTQYF.

The chain couples TRBV11-2 to TRBJ2-1, with D possibly matching TRBD1 (6 bases). V lost 4 bases to trimming and J lost 6 bases, with 13 bases between them. Germline assignment: CDR1 SGHAT and CDR2 FQNNGV. The CDR3 consists of 14 residues. CDR3 amino acids: CASSYLGAGNEQFF. The CDR3 DNA is TGTGCCAGCAGCTATCTGGGGGCGGGCAATGAGCAGTTCTTC.

CDR3 region: CASGLGGLINEQFF. The CDR3 bases are TGTGCTAGTGGTTTGGGGGGACTTATCAATGAGCAGTTCTTC. J is TRBJ2-1 and V is TRBV12-5; D is possibly TRBD2 (6 bases). The CDR3 is 14 amino acids. V lost 1 base and J 6 bases, leaving 10 bases between the germline ends. Germline V gives CDR1 LGHNT, CDR2 FRNRAP. The complete variable domain, with remaining parts taken from reference TRBV12-5 and TRBJ2-1, reads DARVTQTPRHKVTEMGQEVTMRCQPILGHNTVFWYRQTMMQGLELLAYFRNRAPLDDSGMPKDRFSAEMPDATLATLKIQPSEPRDSAVYFCASGLGGLINEQFFGPGTRLTVL.